This TCR beta chain was sequenced in a study of beta chain features in type 1 diabetes. Study overall: All samples together contributed about 100,000,000 sorted cells for examination.

Study results and caveats: Patients with Type 1 diabetes showed moderately but significantly shorter TCRB CDR3s in all four CD4+ subsets.

The CDR3 contains 15 residues. With 6 bases removed from V and 3 bases from J, the gap between germline ends came to 18 bases. Germline loops: CDR1 MNHNY, CDR2 SVGAGI (reference sequence). This clone was seen more than once but under ten times. Its antigen is not known. Expressed TCRB transcripts were sequenced because the isolated RNA had all been reverse transcribed beforehand. Generated by immunoSEQ multiplex PCR, the TCRdb table keeps only in-frame clones and is missing some. The sample comprises about 160,000 clones, around 8.3% of which are singletons, and about 0.5% rests with the top ten. Cells sorted by CD45RO/CCR7/CD25/CD127/CD95/CD27 comprised CD4+ naive, central memory, regulatory and stem cell-like memory cells.

The clonotype was recovered from a woman younger than 35 with type 1 diabetes. The chain links TRBV6-6 to TRBJ2-7, with a possible D match to TRBD1 (6 bases). Sequenced sample: central memory CD4+ T cells from blood. The CDR3 sequence: CASRTGHPGNYEQYF. CDR3 sequence (DNA): TGTGCCAGCAGGACGGGACACCCGGGGAACTACGAGCAGTACTTC.